The 4 T cell receptor beta chains below come from one sample, sequenced in a study of healthy donors' naive CD4 and CD8 T cells. A linear amplification protocol produced the TCR libraries from roughly 0.5 ug of total RNA. TCRdb called the reads again in MiXCR, with one record for every CDR3 protein. The sample carries roughly 200,000 distinct CDR3 sequences, around 74% recorded once. The sample comprised naive CD4+ and CD8+ T cells sorted from blood, pooled from several donors. These receptors all stem from a pool of human donors in good health; the sample pools cells from several healthy donors.

This rearrangement joins TRBV5-6 to TRBJ2-2; the match to TRBD2 covers 9 bases. The V segment lost 3 bases and the J segment 4 bases; nucleotides outside the gene matches: 4. CDR1 SGHDT and CDR2 YYEEEE come from the germline V gene. The CDR3 is 15 amino acids. CDR3 nucleotides: TGTGCCAGCAGCTCTAGCGGGACGCCCACCGGGGAGCTGTTTTTT. Translation: CASSSSGTPTGELFF.

The chain combines TRBV29-1 with TRBJ1-2, with unresolved D. Germline-derived CDR1 and CDR2 are SQVTM and ANQGSEA. The CDR3 runs 14 residues. V lost 4 bases, J lost 8 bases, and 20 bases lay in between. CDR3 coding DNA: TGCAGCGTTGCGAACCCAGGAGGGCTCGGGGGCTACACCTTC. Translation gives CSVANPGGLGGYTF.

The chain uses TRBV6-5 and TRBJ2-3, with TRBD2 as a possible D gene (6 bases). Germline-derived CDR1 and CDR2 are MNHEY and SVGAGI. Trimming shortened V by 8 bases and J by 2 bases, and 14 bases separated the two germline ends. This CDR3 comprises 14 residues. This CDR3 is CASQGGFYTDTQYF. CDR3 nucleotide sequence: TGTGCCAGCCAGGGAGGATTTTACACAGATACGCAGTATTTT.

V is TRBV7-2 and J is TRBJ2-7; 8 bases are shared with TRBD1. This CDR3 is built from 15 residues. Germline lookup yields CDR1 SGHTA and CDR2 FQGNSA. The trim removed 4 bases at V and 0 bases at J, leaving 5 bases unmatched. The CDR3 here is CASSSPDRASYEQYF. The CDR3 DNA reads as TGTGCCAGCAGCTCCCCGGACAGGGCCTCCTACGAGCAGTACTTC.